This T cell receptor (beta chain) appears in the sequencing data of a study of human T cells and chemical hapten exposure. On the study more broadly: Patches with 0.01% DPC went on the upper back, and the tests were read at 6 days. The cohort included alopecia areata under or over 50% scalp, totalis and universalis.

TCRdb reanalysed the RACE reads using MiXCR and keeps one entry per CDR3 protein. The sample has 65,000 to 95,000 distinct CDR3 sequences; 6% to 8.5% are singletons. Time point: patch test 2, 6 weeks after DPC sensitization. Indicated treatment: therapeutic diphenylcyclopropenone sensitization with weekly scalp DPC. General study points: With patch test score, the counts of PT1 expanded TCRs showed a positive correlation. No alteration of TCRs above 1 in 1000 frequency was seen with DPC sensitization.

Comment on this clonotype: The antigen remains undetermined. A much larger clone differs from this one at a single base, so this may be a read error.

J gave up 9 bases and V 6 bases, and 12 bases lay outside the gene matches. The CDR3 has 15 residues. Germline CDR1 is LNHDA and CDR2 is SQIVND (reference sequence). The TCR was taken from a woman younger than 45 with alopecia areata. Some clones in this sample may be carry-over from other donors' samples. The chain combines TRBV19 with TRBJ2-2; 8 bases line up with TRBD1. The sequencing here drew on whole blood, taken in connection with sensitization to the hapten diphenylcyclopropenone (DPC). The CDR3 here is CASSMLLGTGRELFF. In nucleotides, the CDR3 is TGTGCCAGTAGCATGCTCCTTGGGACAGGAAGGGAGCTGTTTTTT.